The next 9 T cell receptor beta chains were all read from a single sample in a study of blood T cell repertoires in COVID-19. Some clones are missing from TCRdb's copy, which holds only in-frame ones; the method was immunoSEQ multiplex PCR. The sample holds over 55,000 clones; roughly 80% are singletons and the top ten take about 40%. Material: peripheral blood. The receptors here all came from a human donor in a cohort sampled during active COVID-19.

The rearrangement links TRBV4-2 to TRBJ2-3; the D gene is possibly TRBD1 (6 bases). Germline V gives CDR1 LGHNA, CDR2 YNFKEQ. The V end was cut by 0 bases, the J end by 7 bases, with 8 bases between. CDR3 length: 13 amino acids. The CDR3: CASSQDQGYTQYF. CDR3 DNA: TGTGCCAGCAGCCAAGATCAGGGGTATACGCAGTATTTT.

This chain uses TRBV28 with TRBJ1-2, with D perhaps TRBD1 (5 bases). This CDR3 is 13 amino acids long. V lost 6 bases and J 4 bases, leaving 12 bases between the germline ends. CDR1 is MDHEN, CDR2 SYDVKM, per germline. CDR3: CASRDKPGYGYTF. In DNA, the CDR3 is TGTGCCAGCAGGGACAAACCGGGCTATGGCTACACCTTC.

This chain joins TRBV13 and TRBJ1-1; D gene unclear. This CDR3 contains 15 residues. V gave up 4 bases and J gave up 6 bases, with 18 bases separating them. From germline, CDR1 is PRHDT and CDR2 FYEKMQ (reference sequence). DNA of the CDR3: TGTGCCAGCAGCTCCTGGAGGTTGGGTAACCCTGAAGCTTTCTTT. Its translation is CASSSWRLGNPEAFF.

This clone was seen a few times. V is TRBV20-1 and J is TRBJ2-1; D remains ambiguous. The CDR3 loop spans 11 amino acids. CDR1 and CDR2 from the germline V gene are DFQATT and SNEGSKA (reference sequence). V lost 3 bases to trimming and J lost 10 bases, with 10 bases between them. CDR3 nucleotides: TGCAGTGCTAGTTCCCCTAAGGAGCAGTTCTTC. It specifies CSASSPKEQFF.

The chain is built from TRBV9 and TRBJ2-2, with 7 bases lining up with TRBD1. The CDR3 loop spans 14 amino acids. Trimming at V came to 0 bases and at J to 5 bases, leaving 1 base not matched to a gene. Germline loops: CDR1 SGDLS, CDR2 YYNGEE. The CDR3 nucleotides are TGTGCCAGCAGCGTAGTACAGGGGACCGGGGAGCTGTTTTTT. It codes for CASSVVQGTGELFF.

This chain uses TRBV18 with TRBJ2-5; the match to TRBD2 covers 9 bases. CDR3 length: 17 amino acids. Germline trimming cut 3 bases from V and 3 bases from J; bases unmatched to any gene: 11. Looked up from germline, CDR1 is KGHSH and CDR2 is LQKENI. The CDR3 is CASSPRFGSGGEETQYF. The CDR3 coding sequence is TGTGCCAGCTCACCCCGGTTCGGTAGCGGGGGAGAAGAGACCCAGTACTTC. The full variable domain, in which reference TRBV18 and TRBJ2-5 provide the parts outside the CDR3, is NAGVMQNPRHLVRRRGQEARLRCSPMKGHSHVYWYRQLPEEGLKFMVYLQKENIIDESGMPKERFSAEFPKEGPSILRIQQVVRGDSAAYFCASSPRFGSGGEETQYFGPGTRLLVL.

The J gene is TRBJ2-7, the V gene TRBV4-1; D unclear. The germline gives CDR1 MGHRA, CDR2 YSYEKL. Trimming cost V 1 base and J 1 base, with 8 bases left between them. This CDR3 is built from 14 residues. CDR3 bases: TGCGCCAGCAGCCAAGTTGCTAGTTCCTACGAGCAGTACTTC. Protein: CASSQVASSYEQYF.

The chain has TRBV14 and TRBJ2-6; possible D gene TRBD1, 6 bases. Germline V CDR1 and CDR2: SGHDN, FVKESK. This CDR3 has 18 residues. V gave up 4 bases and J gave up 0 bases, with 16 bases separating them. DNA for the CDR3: TGTGCCAGCAGCCTTGGGACACCGGTGATCTCTGGGGCCAACGTCCTGACTTTC. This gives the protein CASSLGTPVISGANVLTF. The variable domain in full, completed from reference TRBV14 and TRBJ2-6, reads EAGVTQFPSHSVIEKGQTVTLRCDPISGHDNLYWYRRVMGKEIKFLLHFVKESKQDESGMPNNRFLAERTGGTYSTLKVQPAELEDSGVYFCASSLGTPVISGANVLTFGAGSRLTVL.

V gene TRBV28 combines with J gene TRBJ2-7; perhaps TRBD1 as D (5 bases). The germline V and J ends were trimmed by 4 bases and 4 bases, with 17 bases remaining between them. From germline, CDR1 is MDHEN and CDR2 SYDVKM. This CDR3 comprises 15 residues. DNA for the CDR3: TGTGCCAGCAGTTCCTCGACAGTTGCGTGGTACGAGCAGTACTTC. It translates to CASSSSTVAWYEQYF.